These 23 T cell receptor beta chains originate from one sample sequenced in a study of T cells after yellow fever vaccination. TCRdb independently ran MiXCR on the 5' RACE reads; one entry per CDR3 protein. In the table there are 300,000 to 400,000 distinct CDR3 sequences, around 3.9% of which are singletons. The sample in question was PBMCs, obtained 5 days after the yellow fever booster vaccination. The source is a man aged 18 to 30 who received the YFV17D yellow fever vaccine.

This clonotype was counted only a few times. Written as DNA, the CDR3 is TGTGCCAGCCAGAAGGACAGGGGGCATGGGCAGCCCCAGCATTTT. Residues: CASQKDRGHGQPQHF. The V gene is TRBV12-3 or TRBV12-4, the J gene TRBJ1-5; 11 bases align to TRBD1. V lost 8 bases and J lost 7; bases outside the gene matches: 10. The CDR3 is 15 residues long.

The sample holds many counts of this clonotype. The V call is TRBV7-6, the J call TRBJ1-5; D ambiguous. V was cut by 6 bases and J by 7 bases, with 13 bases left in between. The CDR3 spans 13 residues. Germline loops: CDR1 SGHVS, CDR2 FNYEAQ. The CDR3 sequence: CASSAGVYQPQHF. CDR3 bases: TGTGCCAGCAGTGCCGGAGTGTACCAGCCCCAGCATTTT.

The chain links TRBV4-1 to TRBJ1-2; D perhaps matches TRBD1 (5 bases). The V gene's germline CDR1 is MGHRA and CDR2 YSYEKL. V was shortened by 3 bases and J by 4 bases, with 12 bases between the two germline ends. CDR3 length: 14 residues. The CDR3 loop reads CASSQPGTTYGYTF. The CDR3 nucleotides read TGCGCCAGCAGCCAGCCCGGGACGACCTATGGCTACACCTTC.

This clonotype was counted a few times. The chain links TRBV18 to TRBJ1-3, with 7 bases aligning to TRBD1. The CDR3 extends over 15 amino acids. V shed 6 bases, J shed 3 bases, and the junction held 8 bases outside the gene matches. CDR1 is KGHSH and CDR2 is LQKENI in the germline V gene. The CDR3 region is CASSPRDSFGNTIYF. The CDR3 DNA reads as TGTGCCAGCTCCCCTCGGGACAGCTTTGGAAACACCATATATTTT.

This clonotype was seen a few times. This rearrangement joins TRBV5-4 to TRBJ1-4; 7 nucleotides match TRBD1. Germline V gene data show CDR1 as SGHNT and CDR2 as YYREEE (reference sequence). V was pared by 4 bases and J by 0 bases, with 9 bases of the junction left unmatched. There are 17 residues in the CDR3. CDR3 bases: TGTGCCAGCAGCGACAGACAGGGTACCGCAACTAATGAAAAACTGTTTTTT. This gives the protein CASSDRQGTATNEKLFF.

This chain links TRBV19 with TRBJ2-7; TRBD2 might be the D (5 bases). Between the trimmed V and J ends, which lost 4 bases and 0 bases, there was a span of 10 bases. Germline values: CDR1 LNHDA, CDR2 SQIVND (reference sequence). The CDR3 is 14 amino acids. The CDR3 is CASSTPGYSYEQYF. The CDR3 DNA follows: TGTGCCAGTAGTACTCCGGGATACTCCTACGAGCAGTACTTC. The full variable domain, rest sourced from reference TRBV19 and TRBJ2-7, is DGGITQSPKYLFRKEGQNVTLSCEQNLNHDAMYWYRQDPGQGLRLIYYSQIVNDFQKGDIAEGYSVSREKKESFPLTVTSAQKNPTAFYLCASSTPGYSYEQYFGPGTRLTVT.

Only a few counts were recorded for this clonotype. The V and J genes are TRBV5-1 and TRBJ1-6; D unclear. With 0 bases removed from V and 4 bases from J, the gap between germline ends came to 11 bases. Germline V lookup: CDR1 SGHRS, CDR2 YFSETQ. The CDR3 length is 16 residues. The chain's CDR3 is CASSLESRRYNSPLHF. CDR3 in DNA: TGCGCCAGCAGCTTGGAAAGTCGGCGTTATAATTCACCCCTCCACTTT. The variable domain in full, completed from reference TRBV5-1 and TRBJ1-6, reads KAGVTQTPRYLIKTRGQQVTLSCSPISGHRSVSWYQQTPGQGLQFLFEYFSETQRNKGNFPGRFSGRQFSNSRSEMNVSTLELGDSALYLCASSLESRRYNSPLHFGNGTRLTVT.

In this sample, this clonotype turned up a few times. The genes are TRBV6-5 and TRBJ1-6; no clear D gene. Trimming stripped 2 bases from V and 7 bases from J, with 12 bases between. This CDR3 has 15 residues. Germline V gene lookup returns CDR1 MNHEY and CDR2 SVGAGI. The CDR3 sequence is CASSYGAGKNSPLHF. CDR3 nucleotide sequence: TGTGCCAGCAGTTACGGTGCGGGAAAAAATTCACCCCTCCACTTT.

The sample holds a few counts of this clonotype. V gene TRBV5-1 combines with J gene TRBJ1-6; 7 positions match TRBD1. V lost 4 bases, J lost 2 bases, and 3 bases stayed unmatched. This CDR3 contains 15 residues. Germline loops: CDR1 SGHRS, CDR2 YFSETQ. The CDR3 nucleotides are TGCGCCAGCAGCGTGACAGGGACCTATAATTCACCCCTCCACTTT. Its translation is CASSVTGTYNSPLHF.

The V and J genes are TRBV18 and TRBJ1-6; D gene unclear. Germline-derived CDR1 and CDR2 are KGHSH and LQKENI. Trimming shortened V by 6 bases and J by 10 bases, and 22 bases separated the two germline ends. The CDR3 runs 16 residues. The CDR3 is CASSPAHGGIQSPLHF. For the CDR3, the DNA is TGTGCCAGCTCCCCCGCTCATGGAGGAATACAATCACCCCTCCACTTT. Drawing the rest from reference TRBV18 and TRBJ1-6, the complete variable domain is NAGVMQNPRHLVRRRGQEARLRCSPMKGHSHVYWYRQLPEEGLKFMVYLQKENIIDESGMPKERFSAEFPKEGPSILRIQQVVRGDSAAYFCASSPAHGGIQSPLHFGNGTRLTVT.

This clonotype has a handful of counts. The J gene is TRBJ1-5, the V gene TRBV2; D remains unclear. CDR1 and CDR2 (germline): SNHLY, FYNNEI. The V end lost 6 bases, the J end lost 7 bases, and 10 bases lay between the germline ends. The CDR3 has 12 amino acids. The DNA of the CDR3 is TGTGCCAGCAGGTTAACGGGGCAGCCCCAGCATTTT. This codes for CASRLTGQPQHF.

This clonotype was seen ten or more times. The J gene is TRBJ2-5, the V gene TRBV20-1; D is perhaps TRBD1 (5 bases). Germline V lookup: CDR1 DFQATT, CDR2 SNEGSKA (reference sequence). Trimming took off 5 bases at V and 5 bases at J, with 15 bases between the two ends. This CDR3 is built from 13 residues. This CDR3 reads CSAVTGGKETQYF. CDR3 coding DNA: TGCAGTGCTGTTACAGGTGGGAAGGAGACCCAGTACTTC.

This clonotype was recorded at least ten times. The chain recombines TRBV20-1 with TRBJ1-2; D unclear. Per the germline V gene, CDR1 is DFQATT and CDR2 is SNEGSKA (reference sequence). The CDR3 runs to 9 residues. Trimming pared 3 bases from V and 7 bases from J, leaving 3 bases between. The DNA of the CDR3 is TGCAGTGCTAGCCTTGGCTACACCTTC. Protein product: CSASLGYTF.

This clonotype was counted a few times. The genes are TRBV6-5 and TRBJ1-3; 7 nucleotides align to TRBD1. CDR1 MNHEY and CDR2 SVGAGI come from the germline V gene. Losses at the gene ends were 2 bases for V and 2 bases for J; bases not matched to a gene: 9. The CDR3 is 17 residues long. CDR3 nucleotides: TGTGCCAGCAGTTACGACCCCACCGGGACAGCTGGAAACACCATATATTTT. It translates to CASSYDPTGTAGNTIYF.

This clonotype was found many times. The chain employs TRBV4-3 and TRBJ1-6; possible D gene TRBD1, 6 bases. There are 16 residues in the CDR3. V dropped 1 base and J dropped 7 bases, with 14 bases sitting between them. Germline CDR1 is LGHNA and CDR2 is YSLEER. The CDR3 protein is CASSQGYGGGNSPLHF. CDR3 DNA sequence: TGCGCCAGCAGCCAAGGATATGGAGGGGGAAATTCACCCCTCCACTTT.

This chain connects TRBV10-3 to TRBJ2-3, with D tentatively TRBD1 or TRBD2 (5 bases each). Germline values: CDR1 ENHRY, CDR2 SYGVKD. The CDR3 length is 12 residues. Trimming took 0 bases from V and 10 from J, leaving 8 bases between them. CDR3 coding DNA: TGTGCCATCAGTGAGTCGGGGACGCCGCAGTATTTT. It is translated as CAISESGTPQYF.

In nucleotides, the CDR3 is TGTGCAAGTCGCTTAGACAGTATACAAGAGACCCAGTACTTC. Its protein product is CASRLDSIQETQYF. J is TRBJ2-5 and V is TRBV12-2. TRBV12-2 is described as a pseudogene. The CDR3 length is 14 residues.

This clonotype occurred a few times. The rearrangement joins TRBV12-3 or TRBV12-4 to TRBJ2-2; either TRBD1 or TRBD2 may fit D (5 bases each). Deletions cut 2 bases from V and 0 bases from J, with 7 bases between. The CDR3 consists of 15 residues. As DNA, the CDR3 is TGTGCCAGCAGTTTATTGGGACCGAACACCGGGGAGCTGTTTTTT. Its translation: CASSLLGPNTGELFF.

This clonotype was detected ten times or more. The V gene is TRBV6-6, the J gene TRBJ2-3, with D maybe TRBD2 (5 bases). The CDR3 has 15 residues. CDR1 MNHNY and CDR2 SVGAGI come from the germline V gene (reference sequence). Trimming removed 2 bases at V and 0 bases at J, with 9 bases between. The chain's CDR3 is CASSYEGRSTDTQYF. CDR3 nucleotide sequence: TGTGCCAGCAGTTACGAGGGCAGGAGCACAGATACGCAGTATTTT.

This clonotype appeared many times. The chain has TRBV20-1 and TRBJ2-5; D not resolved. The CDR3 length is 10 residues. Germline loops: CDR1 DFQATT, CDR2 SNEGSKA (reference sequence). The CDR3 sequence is CSVNGETQYF. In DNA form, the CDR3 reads TGCAGCGTGAATGGGGAGACCCAGTACTTC.

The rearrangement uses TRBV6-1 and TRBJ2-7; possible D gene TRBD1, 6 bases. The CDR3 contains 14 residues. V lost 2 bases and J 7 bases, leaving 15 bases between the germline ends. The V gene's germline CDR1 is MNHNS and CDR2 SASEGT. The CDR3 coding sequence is TGTGCCAGCAGTGAAAGGGGAACAGGGCGTGAGCAGTACGTC. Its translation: CASSERGTGREQYV.

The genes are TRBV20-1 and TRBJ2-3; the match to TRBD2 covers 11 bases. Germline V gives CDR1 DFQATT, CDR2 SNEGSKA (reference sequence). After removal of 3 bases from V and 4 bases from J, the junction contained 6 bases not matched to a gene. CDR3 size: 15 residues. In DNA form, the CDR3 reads TGCAGTGCTAGGGTTAGCGGGGGGGCATCAGATACGCAGTATTTT. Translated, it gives CSARVSGGASDTQYF.

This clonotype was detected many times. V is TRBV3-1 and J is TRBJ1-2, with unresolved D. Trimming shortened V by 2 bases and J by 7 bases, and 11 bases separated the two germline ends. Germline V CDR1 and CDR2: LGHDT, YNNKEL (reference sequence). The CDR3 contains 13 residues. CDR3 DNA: TGTGCCAGCAGCCAATGGACGGCCGGTGGCTACACCTTC. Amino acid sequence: CASSQWTAGGYTF. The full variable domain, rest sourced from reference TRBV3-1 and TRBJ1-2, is DTAVSQTPKYLVTQMGNDKSIKCEQNLGHDTMYWYKQDSKKFLKIMFSYNNKELIINETVPNRFSPKSPDKAHLNLHINSLELGDSAVYFCASSQWTAGGYTFGSGTRLTVV.